This TCR beta chain derives from a study of human T cells and chemical hapten exposure. Study details: The patch tests put 0.01% DPC on the skin of the upper back and were read 6 days later.

Study observations and caveats: After DPC sensitization, TCRs above 1 in 1000 frequency showed no change.

Time point reported: patch test 3, about 24 weeks after DPC sensitization. Treatment given: therapeutic diphenylcyclopropenone sensitization with weekly scalp DPC. Points on this clonotype: The target antigen is unknown.

One entry per CDR3 protein, called by TCRdb with MiXCR from the RACE reads. The repertoire consists of about 190,000 distinct CDR3 sequences, with under 25% occurring once and the leading ten covering about 2.3%. V lost 6 bases and J lost 1, with 3 bases in between. Germline CDR1 and CDR2: MNHNS and SASEGT. The CDR3 consists of 11 residues. The starting material was whole blood, obtained in connection with sensitization to the hapten diphenylcyclopropenone (DPC). The rearrangement links TRBV6-1 to TRBJ1-1; no firm D call. This clonotype was sampled from a woman aged 40-49 years with alopecia areata. Some clones in this sample may be carry-over from other donors' samples. The CDR3 spells CASRENTEAFF. The CDR3 DNA sequence: TGTGCCAGCAGGGAGAACACTGAAGCTTTCTTT.